This TCR beta chain was recorded in a study of OX40 agonist ivuxolimab in advanced cancers. A note on the overall study: Ivuxolimab, which targeted the costimulatory receptor OX40 (CD134), was an agonistic, fully human IgG2 monoclonal antibody. Intravenous ivuxolimab was administered to patients every 2 weeks at six dose levels: 0.01, 0.1, 0.3, 1.5, 3 and 10 mg/kg. The monotherapy dose-escalation portion (N of about 50 patients) of the phase I ivuxolimab trial is reported in the paper. Prior anti-PD-1, anti-PD-L1 or anti-CTLA-4 therapy was permitted, and 40% of dose-escalation patients had received checkpoint inhibitors. In the dose-escalation cohort, 75% to 85% of patients were male, and the mean age was 60 years with a range of roughly 20 to 80. Partial responses occurred in three dose-escalation patients: two with cutaneous melanoma and one with hepatocellular carcinoma. The point of sequencing TCRbeta in the periphery was to test whether ivuxolimab changed TCR sequence diversity and drove clonal T-cell expansion. Of the 50 to 55 dose-escalation patients, hepatocellular carcinoma was present in approximately 20, melanoma in roughly 15, renal cell carcinoma in 9 and head and neck cancer in 9.

For sequencing of the TCRbeta CDR3 region, genomic DNA was extracted from the sorted cells. The immunoSEQ Assay was used to sequence the TCRbeta CDR3 regions. The clones in this table, taken by TCRdb from immuneACCESS, are in-frame only. Not every clone is retained; where verified, under half of the shortfall comes from an unresolved V gene, and the cause of the rest is unknown. Present in this sample are more than 95,000 clones, roughly 90% of which were seen just once. The top ten clones comprise roughly 0.31% of the sample. From a lookup of the germline V gene, CDR1 and CDR2 are MNHEY and SVGAGI. From its cysteine to its phenylalanine, the CDR3 spans 15 amino acids. Only CDR3 DNA is held: 45 bases, read in frame from base 1. Here V drops 7 bases and J drops 4 bases, and the junction holds 11 bases not matched to any gene. The investigation overall reported the following: Low levels of normalized T-cell clonal expansion were also seen in some patients who did not respond. At doses of 0.1 to 3.0 mg/kg, clonal expansion of both CD4+ and CD8+ blood T cells was observed from baseline to week 6. On average, CD8+ T cells showed more expanded clones than CD4+ T cells after ivuxolimab. Partial responders in the 0.1-3.0 mg/kg groups had among the lowest normalized peripheral clonal expansion, especially among CD8+ T cells. The antigen specificity of the clonally expanded peripheral T cells was not determined.

The trial excluded patients who had a history of autoimmune disease or who were on systemic immunosuppression. In every dose cohort, peripheral blood was drawn for TCR sequencing at baseline, cycle 4 day 1, and cycle 7 day 1. The samples were taken from a phase I, first-in-human, multicenter, open-label dose-escalation trial of ivuxolimab. The trial enrolled adults with locally advanced or metastatic head and neck squamous cell, hepatocellular, melanoma or renal cell carcinoma. CD4+ and CD8+ T cells were sorted separately from peripheral blood before TCR sequencing. A note on this clone: The specificity of this receptor is unknown. No base quality values were provided; no much bigger clone lies one nucleotide off.

The chain couples TRBV6-5 to TRBJ2-3, with 7 middle bases fitting TRBD2. The sequence was collected from an adult with an advanced solid tumor such as melanoma, head and neck, liver or kidney cancer. This material consisted of CD4+ or CD8+ T cells sorted from blood, taken in a trial of the OX40 agonist ivuxolimab. At the DNA level, the sequence is TGTGCCAGCACCGAAAGCGGGACTACGGCAGATACGCAGTATTTT. This sequence encodes CASTESGTTADTQYF.